This T cell receptor (beta chain) was found in a study of graft-versus-host responses after intestinal transplantation. Study-level background: Induction with anti-thymocyte globulin, then tacrolimus and steroids for around three years, was given to all recipients.

Graft specimens yielded both intraepithelial and lamina propria lymphocytes. Study observations and caveats: Those patients showing graft-donor T cell macrochimerism displayed high graft-versus-host to host-versus-graft clonal ratios in allografts. GvH clones appeared in recipient marrow, some first in ileum or blood.

Comments on this clone: Antigen specificity is unknown.

CDR1 is MNHEY, CDR2 SMNVEV, per germline (reference sequence). CDR3 length: 15 amino acids. J lost 7 bases, V lost 0 bases, and 5 bases had no gene match. Libraries were prepared by immunoSEQ multiplex PCR; TCRdb keeps only in-frame clonotypes and omits some of them. The data hold fewer than 15,000 clones, with about two thirds observed a single time. Sequencing used ileum tissue, obtained just over 700 days after intestinal transplantation. This clonotype originated in a human patient who received an intestinal transplant, so some T cells may come from the graft donor. The rearrangement joins TRBV27 to TRBJ2-1; 8 bases are a match to TRBD1. The DNA of the CDR3 is TGTGCCAGCAGTTTATCGCGACAGGGGTTGAATGAGCAGTTCTTC. Its translation is CASSLSRQGLNEQFF.